Below are 12 T cell receptor beta chains sequenced from a single sample in a study of T cells in Graves' hyperthyroidism and ophthalmopathy. The source material, RNA transcripts, was used to amplify TCR beta CDR3 regions. First-round RT-PCR with HTBI primers amplified the TCR CDR3 region. MiXCR, applied by TCRdb to the multiplex PCR reads, yields one record per CDR3 protein. The sample gives about 300,000 distinct CDR3 sequences, around 19% of which show up once; roughly 40% is in the top ten. Sequenced: blood. The receptors originated from a man aged 50 to 59 with Graves' ophthalmopathy.

This clonotype was picked up a small number of times. The rearrangement joins TRBV7-9 to TRBJ1-2; D gene ambiguous. This CDR3 has 13 residues. Germline CDR1 is SEHNR and CDR2 is FQNEAQ (reference sequence). V shed 0 bases and J shed 6 bases, with 8 bases lying between them. The CDR3 DNA follows: TGTGCCAGCAGCTTAGCCAGGTCAGATGGCTACACCTTC. This sequence encodes CASSLARSDGYTF.

The rearrangement links TRBV5-6 to TRBJ2-3; D is unresolved. The CDR3 covers 13 residues. V was shortened by 1 base and J by 2 bases, with 5 bases between the two germline ends. Germline CDR1 and CDR2: SGHDT and YYEEEE. CDR3 protein: CASSLQSTDTQYF. CDR3 nucleotides: TGTGCCAGCAGCTTGCAGTCCACAGATACGCAGTATTTT.

The sample holds a few counts of this clonotype. This CDR3 reads CAWSKDRVDQPQHF. CDR3 nucleotide sequence: TGTGCCTGGAGTAAAGACAGGGTAGATCAGCCCCAGCATTTT. J is TRBJ1-5 and V is TRBV30; 7 bases align to TRBD1. Per germline, CDR1 GTSNPN and CDR2 SVGIG (reference sequence). CDR3 length: 14 residues. V trimming: 2 bases; J trimming: 5 bases; junction bases outside the gene matches: 6.

This clonotype showed up just a few times. The chain employs TRBV7-6 and TRBJ1-1, with unresolved D. Trimming removed 0 bases from V and 4 bases from J, with 15 bases in between. Germline values: CDR1 SGHVS, CDR2 FNYEAQ. The CDR3 has 16 amino acids. The CDR3 loop reads CASSLALPGRRTEAFF. The DNA for the CDR3 is TGTGCCAGCAGCTTAGCATTGCCCGGGCGACGCACTGAAGCTTTCTTT. The complete variable domain, with remaining parts taken from reference TRBV7-6 and TRBJ1-1, reads GAGVSQSPRYKVTKRGQDVALRCDPISGHVSLYWYRQALGQGPEFLTYFNYEAQQDKSGLPNDRFSAERPEGSISTLTIQRTEQRDSAMYRCASSLALPGRRTEAFFGQGTRLTVV.

This rearrangement joins TRBV19 to TRBJ2-7, with D unresolved. The CDR3 totals 13 residues. Germline CDR1 is LNHDA and CDR2 is SQIVND (reference sequence). Trimming took off 5 bases at V and 5 bases at J, with 13 bases between the two ends. The CDR3 DNA reads as TGTGCCAGTAGTCCAGCAACTCTCCACGAGCAGTACTTC. Its protein product is CASSPATLHEQYF.

In its sample, this clonotype was seen many times. The rearrangement uses TRBV27 and TRBJ2-3, with D unresolved. The germline V gene has CDR1 MNHEY and CDR2 SMNVEV (reference sequence). The CDR3 runs to 16 residues. V lost 0 bases to trimming and J lost 3 bases, with 13 bases between them. DNA of the CDR3: TGTGCCAGCAGTTTATCGATCGGAGTCGTTACAGATACGCAGTATTTT. Residues: CASSLSIGVVTDTQYF.

The chain recombines TRBV28 with TRBJ2-3; the D gene is possibly TRBD2 (5 bases). Germline V gives CDR1 MDHEN, CDR2 SYDVKM. The CDR3 is 19 amino acids. V was shortened by 4 bases and J by 0 bases, with 23 bases between the two germline ends. The CDR3 DNA sequence: TGTGCCAGCAGTTCTTTAAAAGGCTTGTTGAGGGATAGCACAGATACGCAGTATTTT. Translation gives CASSSLKGLLRDSTDTQYF. Full variable domain (rest looked up from reference TRBV28 and TRBJ2-3): DVKVTQSSRYLVKRTGEKVFLECVQDMDHENMFWYRQDPGLGLRLIYFSYDVKMKEKGDIPEGYSVSREKKERFSLILESASTNQTSMYLCASSSLKGLLRDSTDTQYFGPGTRLTVL.

The chain uses TRBV28 and TRBJ1-5, with TRBD1 matching over 7 bases. Per the germline V gene, CDR1 is MDHEN and CDR2 is SYDVKM. V was pared by 2 bases and J by 2 bases, with 9 bases of the junction left unmatched. CDR3 length: 17 residues. As DNA, the CDR3 is TGTGCCAGCAGTTTAGGTGAAGGGGGCGTAGGCAATCAGCCCCAGCATTTT. This encodes CASSLGEGGVGNQPQHF.

This clonotype was counted ten times or more. This CDR3 is CASSQVAGANEKLFF. The DNA for the CDR3 is TGCGCCAGCAGCCAAGTGGCAGGGGCTAATGAAAAACTGTTTTTT. The chain uses TRBV4-1 and TRBJ1-4; D may be TRBD1 (6 bases). Trimming removed 1 base from V and 3 bases from J, with 9 bases in between. CDR3 length: 15 residues. CDR1 and CDR2 (germline): MGHRA, YSYEKL.

This clonotype was seen many times. The chain has TRBV20-1 and TRBJ2-7; 7 bases match TRBD2. This CDR3 has 13 amino acids. V shed 1 base, J shed 4 bases, and the junction held 4 bases outside the gene matches. Germline lookup yields CDR1 DFQATT and CDR2 SNEGSKA (reference sequence). The CDR3 protein is CSARAGTIYEQYF. In DNA form, the CDR3 reads TGCAGTGCTAGAGCCGGGACTATATACGAGCAGTACTTC.

This clonotype has just a few counts. The gene calls are TRBV28 and TRBJ2-2; 7 bases match TRBD1. The CDR3 contains 16 residues. The J segment lost 4 bases and the V segment lost 5 bases, leaving 10 bases of the junction unmatched. CDR1 MDHEN and CDR2 SYDVKM come from the germline V gene. The CDR3 coding sequence is TGTGCCAGCAGTCGCCTCTCCGGGACAGTCACCGGGGAGCTGTTTTTT. It encodes CASSRLSGTVTGELFF.

This clonotype was detected a few times. The rearrangement links TRBV20-1 to TRBJ1-5; TRBD1 is a possible D gene (5 bases). The germline V gene has CDR1 DFQATT and CDR2 SNEGSKA (reference sequence). Trimming shortened V by 0 bases and J by 6 bases, and 18 bases separated the two germline ends. The CDR3 is 16 amino acids. The CDR3 DNA reads as TGCAGTGCTAGAGATCTAGCAGGGCAATCGCGTCAGCCCCAGCATTTT. Amino acids: CSARDLAGQSRQPQHF.